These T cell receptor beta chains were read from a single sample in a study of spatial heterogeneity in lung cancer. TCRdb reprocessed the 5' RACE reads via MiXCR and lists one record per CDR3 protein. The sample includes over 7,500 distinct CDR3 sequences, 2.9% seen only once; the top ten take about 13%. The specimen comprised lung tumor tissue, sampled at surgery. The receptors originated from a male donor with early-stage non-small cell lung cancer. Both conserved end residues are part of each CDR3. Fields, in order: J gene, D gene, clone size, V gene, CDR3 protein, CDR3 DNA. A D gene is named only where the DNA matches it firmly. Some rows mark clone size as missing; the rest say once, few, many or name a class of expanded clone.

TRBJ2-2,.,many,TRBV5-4,CASSSMGRDTGELFF,TGTGCCAGCAGCTCGATGGGGCGGGACACCGGGGAGCTGTTTTTT
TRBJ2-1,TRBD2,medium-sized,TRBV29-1,CSVELSGGYDEQFF,TGCAGCGTTGAACTTAGCGGGGGTTACGATGAGCAGTTCTTC
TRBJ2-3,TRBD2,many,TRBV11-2,CASSLGGRDTQYF,TGTGCCAGCAGCTTAGGCGGGAGGGATACGCAGTATTTT
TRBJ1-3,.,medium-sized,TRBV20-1,CSARKSSGNTIYF,TGCAGTGCCAGGAAGAGCTCTGGAAACACCATATATTTT
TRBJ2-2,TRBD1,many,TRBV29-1,CSVRTGPTGELFF,TGCAGCGTTAGGACAGGGCCCACCGGGGAGCTGTTTTTT
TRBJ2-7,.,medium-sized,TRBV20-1,CSAREWAGRLTYEQYF,TGCAGTGCTAGAGAATGGGCGGGCAGATTAACCTACGAGCAGTACTTC
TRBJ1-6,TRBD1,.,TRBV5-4,CASSKGGANSPLHF,TGTGCCAGCAGTAAAGGGGGCGCGAATTCACCCCTCCACTTT
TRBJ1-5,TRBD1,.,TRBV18,CASSPGQPNQPQHF,TGTGCCAGCTCACCGGGACAGCCAAATCAGCCCCAGCATTTT
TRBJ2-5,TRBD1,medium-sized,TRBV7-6,CASSYQGARETQYF,TGTGCCAGCAGCTATCAGGGGGCCAGGGAGACCCAGTACTTC
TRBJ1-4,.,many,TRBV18,CASSPPGAGEKLFF,TGTGCCAGCTCACCGCCAGGGGCTGGGGAAAAACTGTTTTTT
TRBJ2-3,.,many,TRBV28,CASSLPQGIGTDTQYF,TGTGCCAGCAGTTTACCACAGGGTATTGGGACAGATACGCAGTATTTT
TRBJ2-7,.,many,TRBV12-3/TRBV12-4,CASTSPARSYEQYF,TGTGCCAGCACCTCCCCCGCCCGCTCCTACGAGCAGTACTTC
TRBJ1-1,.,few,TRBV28,CASSLVGGNTEAFF,TGTGCCAGCAGTTTGGTAGGAGGGAACACTGAAGCTTTCTTT
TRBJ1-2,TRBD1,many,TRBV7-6,CASSLTPGQGGYGYTF,TGTGCCAGCAGCTTAACACCGGGACAGGGAGGCTATGGCTACACCTTC
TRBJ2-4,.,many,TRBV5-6,CASSFGTYKNIQYF,TGTGCCAGCAGCTTCGGGACATACAAAAACATTCAGTACTTC
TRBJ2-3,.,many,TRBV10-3,CAISEGHSTDTQYF,TGTGCCATCAGTGAAGGGCACTCCACAGATACGCAGTATTTT
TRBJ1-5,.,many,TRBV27,CASSLRRGVGSNQPQHF,TGTGCCAGCAGTTTACGGAGGGGGGTTGGTAGCAATCAGCCCCAGCATTTT
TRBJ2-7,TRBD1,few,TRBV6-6,CASTRDRVSYEQYF,TGTGCCAGCACCAGGGACAGGGTGTCCTACGAGCAGTACTTC
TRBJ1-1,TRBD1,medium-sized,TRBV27,CASSLLGTGWAFF,TGTGCCAGCAGTTTATTGGGGACAGGTTGGGCTTTCTTT
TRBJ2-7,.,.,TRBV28,CASSLGGGDRPYEQYF,TGTGCCAGCAGTTTGGGGGGGGGGGACAGGCCCTACGAGCAGTACTTC
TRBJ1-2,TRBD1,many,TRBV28,CAILGQEGYTF,TGTGCCATCTTAGGACAGGAGGGCTACACCTTC
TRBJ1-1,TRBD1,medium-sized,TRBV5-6,CASSPGTGWMNTEAFF,TGTGCCAGCAGCCCCGGGACAGGGTGGATGAACACTGAAGCTTTCTTT
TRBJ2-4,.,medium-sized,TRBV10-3,CAISADRLAKNIQYF,TGTGCCATCAGTGCAGACAGATTAGCCAAAAACATTCAGTACTTC
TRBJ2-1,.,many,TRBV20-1,CSASTGTHNEQFF,TGCAGTGCTAGTACCGGGACACACAATGAGCAGTTCTTC
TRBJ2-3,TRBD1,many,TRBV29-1,CSVGTGHTDTQYF,TGCAGCGTGGGGACAGGGCATACGGATACGCAGTATTTT
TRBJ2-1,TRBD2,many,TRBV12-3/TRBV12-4,CASSFLAGGLAWEQFF,TGTGCCAGCAGTTTTCTAGCGGGGGGGCTAGCGTGGGAGCAGTTCTTC
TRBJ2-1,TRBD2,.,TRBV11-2,CASSPGWLAGRGWNEQFF,TGTGCCAGCAGCCCCGGCTGGCTAGCGGGGCGGGGTTGGAATGAGCAGTTCTTC
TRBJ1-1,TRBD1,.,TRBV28,CASTLVPGGMHTEAFF,TGTGCCAGCACCCTCGTGCCAGGGGGCATGCACACTGAAGCTTTCTTT
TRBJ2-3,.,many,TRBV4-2,CASSVDHRGNTQYF,TGTGCCAGCAGCGTCGACCACCGGGGAAATACGCAGTATTTT
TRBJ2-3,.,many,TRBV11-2,CASSLGVQDTQYF,TGTGCCAGCAGCTTAGGGGTCCAGGATACGCAGTATTTT
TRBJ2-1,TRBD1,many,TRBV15,CATSRGGTGNYNEQFF,TGTGCCACCAGCAGAGGCGGGACAGGGAACTACAATGAGCAGTTCTTC